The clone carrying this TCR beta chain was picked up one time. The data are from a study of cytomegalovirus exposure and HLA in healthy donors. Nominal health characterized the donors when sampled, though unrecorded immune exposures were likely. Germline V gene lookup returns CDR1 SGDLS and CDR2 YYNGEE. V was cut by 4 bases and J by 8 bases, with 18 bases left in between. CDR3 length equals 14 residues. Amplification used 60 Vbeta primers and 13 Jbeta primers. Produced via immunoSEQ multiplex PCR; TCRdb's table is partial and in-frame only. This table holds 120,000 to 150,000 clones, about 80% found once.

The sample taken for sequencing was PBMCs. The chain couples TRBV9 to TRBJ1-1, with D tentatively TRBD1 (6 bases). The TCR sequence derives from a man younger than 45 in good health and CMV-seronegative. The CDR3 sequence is CASSIRTDLREAFF. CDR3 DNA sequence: TGTGCCAGCAGCATTCGGACAGACCTCAGGGAAGCTTTCTTT.